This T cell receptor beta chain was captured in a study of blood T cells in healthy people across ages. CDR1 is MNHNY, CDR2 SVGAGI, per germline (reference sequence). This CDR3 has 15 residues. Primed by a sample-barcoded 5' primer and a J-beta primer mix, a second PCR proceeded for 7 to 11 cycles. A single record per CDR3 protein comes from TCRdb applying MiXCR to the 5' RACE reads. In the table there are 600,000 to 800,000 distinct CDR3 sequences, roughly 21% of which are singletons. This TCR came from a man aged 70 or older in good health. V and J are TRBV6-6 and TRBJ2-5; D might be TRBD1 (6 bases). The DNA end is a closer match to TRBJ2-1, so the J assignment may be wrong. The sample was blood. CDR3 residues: CASSYSRTDHNEQFF. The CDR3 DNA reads TGTGCCAGCAGTTACTCGAGGACAGACCACAATGAGCAGTTCTTC.